This record covers a single T cell receptor (beta chain). Its cognate antigen has yet to be identified. Base-call qualities are not available, and no considerably larger clone is one nucleotide away. To prepare the library, the immunoSEQ multiplex PCR assay was applied. Around 100,000 TCR templates per sample were assayed by the deep sequencing platform. Genomic DNA extracted from sorted T cells was the material used for TCRbeta CDR3 sequencing. On the authors' methods: The R programming language was used for clonal analysis of TCRbeta CDR3 data. Alloreactive CD4+ and CD8+ clones were defined by comparing unstimulated samples with post-reaction CFSE-low samples. Alloreactive CD4+ clones were assigned to regulatory or non-regulatory origin by matching sequences to sorted unstimulated Treg and non-Treg repertoires. TCRdb limited this immuneACCESS table to in-frame rearrangements with V and J called. A share of clones is missing; checked studies link under half to unresolved V genes, and the rest is unexplained. V and J calls plus clone size are reproduced from that table; the DNA served to infer D and trimming. The table for this sample lists under 150,000 clones; less than 95% of them were counted only once. Under 2% of the sample is held by the ten biggest clonotypes.

This entry belongs to a study of siplizumab effects on memory and regulatory T cells (dated by TCRdb to about 2019). Concerning the study at large: The study looked at the effect of siplizumab, an anti-CD2 antibody, on alloreactive T-cell subsets in allogeneic mixed lymphocyte reactions made from human PBMCs.

TCRbeta CDR3 sequencing was performed on sorted unstimulated T cells and on proliferating T cells recovered from mixed lymphocyte reactions. Fresh whole blood from 9 to 11 HLA-typed healthy donors was used to isolate PBMCs. To map where alloreactive clones came from, unstimulated CD4+ non-regulatory T cells were FACS-sorted. Results the study describes overall, beyond this receptor: Because sequences below about 10^-5 frequency were poorly captured, only a minor fraction of alloreactive clones could be mapped to unstimulated subsets. The suppressive function of proliferating Tregs from siplizumab cultures was not functionally confirmed. A naive or memory phenotype could not be assigned to roughly 75-96% of proliferating CD4+ or CD8+ clones. Among mappable alloreactive CD4+ clones, an average Treg-derived fraction of about 69% was observed with siplizumab, compared with 26.9% in control reactions. The cumulative frequency of alloreactive sequences traceable to unstimulated CD4+ memory T cells was significantly reduced by siplizumab. Unstimulated naive T cells appeared more diverse than memory T cells, and naive cells seemed to contribute substantially to the alloresponse.

According to the germline V gene, CDR1 reads SGHRS and CDR2 reads YFSETQ. Relative to germline, V is 0 bases shorter and J is 4 bases shorter, with 7 bases between their ends. From the cysteine through the phenylalanine, the CDR3 covers 13 amino acids. Solely the CDR3 DNA is kept, with 39 bases framed from the first base. The chain uses TRBV5-1 and TRBJ2-5; the D gene remains uncertain. This TCR was sampled from a human donor in good health. The sample was non-Treg CD4+ T cells sorted from blood. Interpreted using the paper, the cell subset or site label stands for: FACS-sorted unstimulated CD4+ non-regulatory T cells. At the DNA level, the sequence is TGCGCCAGCAGCTTGGGGCACATAGAGACCCAGTACTTC. It is translated as CASSLGHIETQYF.